The clone carrying this T cell receptor (beta chain) was counted at least ten times. Antigen unknown. Library preparation tagged each individual cDNA molecule with a unique molecular identifier. TCRdb reprocessed the RACE reads with MiXCR, giving one entry per CDR3 protein. The top ten hold roughly 1.4% of the sample, which has 70,000 to 95,000 distinct CDR3 sequences, 6.5% to 8% seen once. This record belongs to a study of human T cells and chemical hapten exposure. The time point was: patch test 2, 6 weeks after DPC sensitization. Sample treatment: therapeutic diphenylcyclopropenone sensitization with weekly scalp DPC. Every donor had alopecia and was 18 to 70 years old; all were suitable for DPC. Study observations and caveats: Expanded TCRs grouped into significantly more large CDR3 similarity clusters than controls produced.

The CDR3 sequence is 15 residues long. With 6 bases clipped from V and 5 bases from J, the junction kept 12 bases outside the gene matches. Germline loops: CDR1 DFQATT, CDR2 SNEGSKA (reference sequence). The clonotype comes from a woman aged 25 to 39 with alopecia areata. Some clones in this sample may be carry-over from other donors' samples. This rearrangement joins TRBV20-1 to TRBJ2-3; 9 bases are a match to TRBD1. The source was whole blood, collected in connection with sensitization to the hapten diphenylcyclopropenone (DPC). The CDR3 spells CSARSRDRDRDTQYF. The CDR3 DNA is TGCAGTGCCCGGAGTAGGGACAGGGACAGAGATACGCAGTATTTT.